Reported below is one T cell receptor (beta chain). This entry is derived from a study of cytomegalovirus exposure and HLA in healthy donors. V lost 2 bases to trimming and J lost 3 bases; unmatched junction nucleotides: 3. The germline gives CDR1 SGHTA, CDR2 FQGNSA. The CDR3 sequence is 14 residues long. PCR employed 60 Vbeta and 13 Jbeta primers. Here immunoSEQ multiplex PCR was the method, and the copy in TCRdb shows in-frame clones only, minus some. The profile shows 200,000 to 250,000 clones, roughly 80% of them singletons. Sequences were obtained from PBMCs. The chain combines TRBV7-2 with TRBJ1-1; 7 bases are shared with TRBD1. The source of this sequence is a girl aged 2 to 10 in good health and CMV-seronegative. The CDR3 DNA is TGTGCCAGCAGCTTATGGACAGGAGACACTGAAGCTTTCTTT. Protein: CASSLWTGDTEAFF.